Following are 9 T cell receptor beta chains from one sample sequenced in a study of cytomegalovirus exposure and HLA in healthy donors. PCR primers comprised 60 Vbeta and 13 Jbeta primers. Assay: immunoSEQ multiplex PCR; the TCRdb copy retains only in-frame clones and omits some. The sample lists some 120,000 clones, approximately 82% seen once, with 15% to 25% in the top ten. The source material was PBMCs. The source is a man between 18 and 29 years old in good health and CMV-seropositive.

The chain has TRBV2 and TRBJ2-7; 8 nucleotides agree with TRBD2. CDR1 is SNHLY, CDR2 FYNNEI, per germline. J lost 1 base, V lost 9 bases, and 5 bases had no gene match. The CDR3 loop spans 13 amino acids. The DNA of the CDR3 is TGTGCCAGTACTAGCGGATTTTCCTACGAGCAGTACTTC. Amino acids: CASTSGFSYEQYF.

This clone occurred once. CDR3 coding DNA: TGTGCCAGCAGTTACTCGGAGGGTAGTGAAGCTTTCTTT. The encoded protein is CASSYSEGSEAFF. The V and J genes are TRBV6-5 and TRBJ1-1, with D hard to call. The V gene lost 0 bases and the J gene lost 7 bases, with 9 bases spanning the gap. Germline CDR1 is MNHEY and CDR2 is SVGAGI. CDR3 length: 13 residues.

V and J are TRBV29-1 and TRBJ2-2; 12 nucleotides line up with TRBD2. CDR3 size: 15 residues. Germline trimming cut 6 bases from V and 1 base from J; bases unmatched to any gene: 3. CDR1 is SQVTM, CDR2 ANQGSEA, per germline. CDR3 bases: TGCAGCGTGATGGGACTAGCGGGGAACACCGGGGAGCTGTTTTTT. It encodes CSVMGLAGNTGELFF.

The chain recombines TRBV9 with TRBJ1-2; D not resolved. The V gene lost 3 bases and the J gene lost 1 base, with 4 bases spanning the gap. CDR1 and CDR2 from the germline V gene are SGDLS and YYNGEE. This CDR3 is 12 amino acids long. CDR3 sequence (DNA): TGTGCCAGCAGCGAGCTTAACTATGGCTACACCTTC. Amino acids: CASSELNYGYTF.

In its sample, this clone was seen a few times. The chain carries TRBV4-2 and TRBJ1-1; unclear D gene. V dropped 4 bases and J dropped 0 bases, with 15 bases sitting between them. Germline values: CDR1 LGHNA, CDR2 YNFKEQ. The CDR3 is 16 residues long. CDR3 in DNA: TGTGCCAGCAGCCCAATGAGGGAGCGGATGAACACTGAAGCTTTCTTT. Protein: CASSPMRERMNTEAFF.

A note on this clone: Sequence at one end of the junction differs from germline and may be a read error. V gene TRBV6-6 combines with J gene TRBJ2-7; D gene uncertain. The CDR3 consists of 13 residues. CDR1 is MNHNY, CDR2 SVGAGI, per germline (reference sequence). The CDR3 is CATSQSSGYEQYF. CDR3 sequence (DNA): TGTGCCACCAGTCAGAGTTCGGGCTACGAGCAGTACTTC.

This chain links TRBV28 with TRBJ1-1; 10 bases fit TRBD1. This CDR3 has 15 residues. In germline, CDR1 is MDHEN, CDR2 SYDVKM. Trimming cost V 3 bases and J 4 bases; bases outside gene matches: 5. CDR3 nucleotide sequence: TGTGCCAGCAGTTTCGGGACAGGGGCGCGCACTGAAGCTTTCTTT. This translates into CASSFGTGARTEAFF.

This clone was seen once. The rearrangement uses TRBV9 and TRBJ2-1; no definite D call. This CDR3 is built from 15 residues. CDR1 and CDR2 (germline): SGDLS, YYNGEE. V dropped 0 bases and J dropped 7 bases, with 14 bases sitting between them. CDR3 sequence (DNA): TGTGCCAGCAGCGTAGGACTGCGGATGGTGAATGAGCAGTTCTTC. This sequence encodes CASSVGLRMVNEQFF.

V and J are TRBV6-6 and TRBJ1-4, with 8 bases fitting TRBD1. Germline trimming cut 0 bases from V and 8 bases from J; bases unmatched to any gene: 5. Germline loops: CDR1 MNHNY, CDR2 SVGAGI (reference sequence). This CDR3 comprises 15 residues. The CDR3: CASSYSGQGQEKLFF. In nucleotides, the CDR3 is TGTGCCAGCAGTTACTCCGGACAGGGACAGGAAAAACTGTTTTTT.